One sample yielded the 4 T cell receptor beta chains listed below, sequenced in a study of T cells in Graves' hyperthyroidism and ophthalmopathy. Researchers amplified the TCR beta CDR3 regions from RNA transcripts. The study used the HTBI primer set for a first-round RT-PCR of the TCR CDR3. Via MiXCR, TCRdb re-called the multiplex PCR reads, giving one row per CDR3 protein. The data show roughly 350,000 distinct CDR3 sequences, around 13% seen once. The specimen sequenced was blood. These receptor sequences come from a woman aged 25 to 39 with Graves' hyperthyroidism.

This clonotype was counted many times. The chain has TRBV6-1 and TRBJ1-1; D ambiguous. Trimming removed 6 bases at V and 2 bases at J, with 10 bases between. This CDR3 has 13 amino acids. Looked up from germline, CDR1 is MNHNS and CDR2 is SASEGT. The DNA of the CDR3 is TGTGCCAGCAGAAGCACACGAAACACTGAAGCTTTCTTT. This codes for CASRSTRNTEAFF.

This clonotype was seen only a few times. The chain recombines TRBV7-2 with TRBJ2-2, with D perhaps TRBD2 (6 bases). Looked up from germline, CDR1 is SGHTA and CDR2 is FQGNSA. This CDR3 is 17 amino acids long. Trimming shortened V by 6 bases and J by 2 bases, and 19 bases separated the two germline ends. CDR3 DNA sequence: TGTGCCAGCAGGAGTATTAGCGGCGGGGTAAACACCGGGGAGCTGTTTTTT. Translating it yields CASRSISGGVNTGELFF.

This clonotype was detected a few times. V gene TRBV10-3 combines with J gene TRBJ2-1; 10 bases line up with TRBD2. In germline, CDR1 is ENHRY, CDR2 SYGVKD. The CDR3 runs to 17 residues. Trimming at V came to 0 bases and at J to 4 bases, leaving 6 bases not matched to a gene. DNA of the CDR3: TGTGCCATCAGTGAGTCGACAAGCGGGAGGGGTTACAATGAGCAGTTCTTC. This gives the protein CAISESTSGRGYNEQFF.

This clonotype was recorded many times. The chain is built from TRBV6-5 and TRBJ2-5; D may be TRBD1 or TRBD2 (5 bases each). CDR3 length equals 13 residues. Germline loops: CDR1 MNHEY, CDR2 SVGAGI. The V end was cut by 2 bases, the J end by 9 bases, with 13 bases between. CDR3 in DNA: TGTGCCAGCAGTTACGTCCGGGACGGGCCCCAGTACTTC. Residues: CASSYVRDGPQYF.